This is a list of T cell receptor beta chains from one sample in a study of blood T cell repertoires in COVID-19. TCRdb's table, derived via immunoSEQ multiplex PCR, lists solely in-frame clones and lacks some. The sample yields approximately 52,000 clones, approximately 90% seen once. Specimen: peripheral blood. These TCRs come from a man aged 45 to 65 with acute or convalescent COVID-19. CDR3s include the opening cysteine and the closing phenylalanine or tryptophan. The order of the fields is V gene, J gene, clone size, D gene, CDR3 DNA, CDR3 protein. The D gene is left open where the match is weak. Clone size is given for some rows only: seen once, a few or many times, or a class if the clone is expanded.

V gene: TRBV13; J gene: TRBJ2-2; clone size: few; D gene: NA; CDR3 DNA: TGTGCCAGCAGCTTGGGATCGACAGCGAACACCGGGGAGCTGTTTTTT; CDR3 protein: CASSLGSTANTGELFF
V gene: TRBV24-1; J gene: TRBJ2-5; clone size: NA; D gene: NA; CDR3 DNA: TGTGCCACCAGTGATTCGGCAGGGAATTCCCAAGAGACCCAGTACTTC; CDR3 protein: CATSDSAGNSQETQYF
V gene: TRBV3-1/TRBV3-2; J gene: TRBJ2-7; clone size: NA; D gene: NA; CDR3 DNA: TGTGCCAGCAGCCAATCGGGCCCAATGGGGCGCGAGCAGTACTTC; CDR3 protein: CASSQSGPMGREQYF
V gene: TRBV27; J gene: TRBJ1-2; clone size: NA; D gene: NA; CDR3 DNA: TGTGCCAGCAGCCCTGGGCATGGCTATGGCTACACCTTC; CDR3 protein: CASSPGHGYGYTF
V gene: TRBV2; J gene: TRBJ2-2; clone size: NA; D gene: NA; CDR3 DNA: TGTGCCAGCAGTGTGGAGGGGGCTGCCGGGGAGCTGTTTTTT; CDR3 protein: CASSVEGAAGELFF
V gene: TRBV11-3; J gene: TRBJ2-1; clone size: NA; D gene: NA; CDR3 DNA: TGTGCCAGCAGCTACGGACAGAACAATGAGCAGTTCTTC; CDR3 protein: CASSYGQNNEQFF
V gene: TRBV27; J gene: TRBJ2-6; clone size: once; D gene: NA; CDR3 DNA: TGTGCCACCTCAGGACAGCCCCCCTCTGGGGCCAACGTCCTGACTTTC; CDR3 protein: CATSGQPPSGANVLTF
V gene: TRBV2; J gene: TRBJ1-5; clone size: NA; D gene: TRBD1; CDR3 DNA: TGTGCCAGCAGACAGGGGGCAGGTAGCAATCAGCCCCAGCATTTT; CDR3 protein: CASRQGAGSNQPQHF
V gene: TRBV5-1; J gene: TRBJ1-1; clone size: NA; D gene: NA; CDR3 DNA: TGCGCCAGCAGCTCTGGCGGGACTTCGAACACTGAAGCTTTCTTT; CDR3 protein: CASSSGGTSNTEAFF
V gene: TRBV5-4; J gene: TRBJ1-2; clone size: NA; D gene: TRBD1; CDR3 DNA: TGTGCCAGCAGCTTGGGACAGGGCCGTTATGGCTACACCTTC; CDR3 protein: CASSLGQGRYGYTF
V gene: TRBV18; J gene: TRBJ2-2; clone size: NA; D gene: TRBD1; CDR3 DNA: TGTGCCAGCTCACCACTGGGGACAGGGAACACCGGGGAGCTGTTTTTT; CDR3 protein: CASSPLGTGNTGELFF
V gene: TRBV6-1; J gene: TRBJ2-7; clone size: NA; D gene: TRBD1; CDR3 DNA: TGTGCCAGCAGTGAAATGGGGACAGCCTACGAGCAGTACTTC; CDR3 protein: CASSEMGTAYEQYF
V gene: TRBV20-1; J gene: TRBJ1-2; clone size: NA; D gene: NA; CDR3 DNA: TGCAGTGCAACTGGGGGGTCCGGCTACACCTTC; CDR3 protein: CSATGGSGYTF
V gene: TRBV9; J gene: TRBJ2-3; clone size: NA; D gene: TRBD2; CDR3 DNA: TGTGCCAGCAATCGCGGGGGGAGCACAGATACGCAGTATTTT; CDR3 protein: CASNRGGSTDTQYF
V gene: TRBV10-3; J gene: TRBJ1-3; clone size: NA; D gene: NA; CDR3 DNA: TGTGCCATCAGTGTGGAGCCGGCTAGCACCATATATTTT; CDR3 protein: CAISVEPASTIYF
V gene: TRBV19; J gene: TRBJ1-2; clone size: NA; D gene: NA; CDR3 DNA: TGTGCCAGTAGTATAGTCGCCCGACAGGAGGACGGCTACACCTTC; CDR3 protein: CASSIVARQEDGYTF
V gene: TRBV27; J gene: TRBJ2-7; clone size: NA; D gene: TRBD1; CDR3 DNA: TGTGCCAGCAGTTTATCGATAAGGCAGGGGGCATTGTACGAGCAGTACTTC; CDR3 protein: CASSLSIRQGALYEQYF
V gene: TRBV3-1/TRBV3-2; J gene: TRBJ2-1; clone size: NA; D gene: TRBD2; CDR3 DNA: TGTGCCAGCAGCCAAGGACTAGCGGGGGGTTACAATGAGCAGTTCTTC; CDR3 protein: CASSQGLAGGYNEQFF
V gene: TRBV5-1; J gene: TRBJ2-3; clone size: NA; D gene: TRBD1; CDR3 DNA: TGCGCCAGCAGCATTCCGGGACAGGGGGCAGATACGCAGTATTTT; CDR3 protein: CASSIPGQGADTQYF
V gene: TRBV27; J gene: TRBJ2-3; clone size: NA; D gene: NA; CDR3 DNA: TGTGCCAGCACCCCGGGACAGGGGGCTTACTTAGCGGGGGGGACCACAGATACGCAGTATTTT; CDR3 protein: CASTPGQGAYLAGGTTDTQYF
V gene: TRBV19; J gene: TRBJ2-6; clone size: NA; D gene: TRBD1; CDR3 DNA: TGTGCCAGTAGTATGGGGCAGGGGGCTGGGGCCAACGTCCTGACTTTC; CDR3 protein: CASSMGQGAGANVLTF
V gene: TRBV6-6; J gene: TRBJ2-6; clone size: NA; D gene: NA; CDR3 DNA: TGTGCCAGCAGTTACGGCCAGTACTCTGGGGCCAACGTCCTGACTTTC; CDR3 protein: CASSYGQYSGANVLTF
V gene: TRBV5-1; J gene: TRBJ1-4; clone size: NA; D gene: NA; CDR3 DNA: TGCGCCAGCAGCTTGGGAGGGGGACGCGAAAAACTGTTTTTT; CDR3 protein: CASSLGGGREKLFF
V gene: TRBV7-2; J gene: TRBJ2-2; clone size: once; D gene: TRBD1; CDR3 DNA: TGTGCCAGCACCGCTGCAGGGGGTATCACCGGGGAGCTGTTTTTT; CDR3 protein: CASTAAGGITGELFF
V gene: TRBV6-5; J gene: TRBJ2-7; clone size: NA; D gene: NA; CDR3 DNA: TGTGCCAGCAGTTACTCTAGGACATACCCCTACGAGCAGTACTTC; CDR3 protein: CASSYSRTYPYEQYF
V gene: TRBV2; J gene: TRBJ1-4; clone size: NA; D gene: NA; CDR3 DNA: TGTGCCAGCAGTGCTCATGGAGGGGCGGTTACTAATGAAAAACTGTTTTTT; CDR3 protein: CASSAHGGAVTNEKLFF
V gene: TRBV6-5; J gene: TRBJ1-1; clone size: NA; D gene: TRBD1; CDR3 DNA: TGTGCCAGCAGTCTTCTGGGGACAGGGAACACTGAAGCTTTCTTT; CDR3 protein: CASSLLGTGNTEAFF
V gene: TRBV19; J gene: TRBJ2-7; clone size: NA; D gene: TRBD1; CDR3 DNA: TGTGCCAGTAGCGCGGGACAGGGCTCCTACGAGCAGTACTTC; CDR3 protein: CASSAGQGSYEQYF
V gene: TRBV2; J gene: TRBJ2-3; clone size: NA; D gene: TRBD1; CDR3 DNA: TGTGCCAGCAGTGGACAGGGGTCCTCCACAGATACGCAGTATTTT; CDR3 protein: CASSGQGSSTDTQYF
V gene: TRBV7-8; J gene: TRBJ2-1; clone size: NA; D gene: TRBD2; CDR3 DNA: TGTGCCAGCAGCCCCACGGTCCTAGCGGGGGGCCACAATGAGCAGTTCTTC; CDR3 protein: CASSPTVLAGGHNEQFF
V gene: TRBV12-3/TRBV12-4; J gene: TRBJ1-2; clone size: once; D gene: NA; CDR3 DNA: TGTGCCAGCAGTTTATACGGGGGGGAAGGCTACACCTTC; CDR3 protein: CASSLYGGEGYTF
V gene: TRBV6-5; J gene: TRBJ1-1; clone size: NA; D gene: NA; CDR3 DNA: TGTGCCAGCAGCGACAAATTAGGAGAAGCTTTCTTT; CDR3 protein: CASSDKLGEAFF
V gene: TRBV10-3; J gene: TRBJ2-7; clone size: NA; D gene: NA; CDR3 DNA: TGTGCCATCAGTGACCCAACGGGAATCCACGAGCAGTACTTC; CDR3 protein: CAISDPTGIHEQYF
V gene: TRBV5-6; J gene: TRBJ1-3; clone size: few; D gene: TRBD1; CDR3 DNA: TGTGCCAGCAGCCTGACAGGGAACTCTGGAAACACCATATATTTT; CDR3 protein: CASSLTGNSGNTIYF
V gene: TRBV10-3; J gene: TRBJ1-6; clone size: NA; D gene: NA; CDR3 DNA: TGTGCCATAGGACAGATAGATAATTCACCCCTCCACTTT; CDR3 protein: CAIGQIDNSPLHF
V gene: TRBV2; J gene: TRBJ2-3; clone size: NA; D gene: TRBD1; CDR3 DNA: TGTGCCAGCAGCGACAGGGTCTTAAGCACAGATACGCAGTATTTT; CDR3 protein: CASSDRVLSTDTQYF
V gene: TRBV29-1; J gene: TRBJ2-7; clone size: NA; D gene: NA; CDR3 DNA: TGCAGCGTTGACATTCAGGGGTTATCCGAGCAGTACTTC; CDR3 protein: CSVDIQGLSEQYF
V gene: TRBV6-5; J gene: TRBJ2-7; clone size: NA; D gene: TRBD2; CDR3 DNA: TGTGCCAGCAGGTCCCTTCTAGCGGGGCCCTACGAGCAGTACTTC; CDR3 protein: CASRSLLAGPYEQYF
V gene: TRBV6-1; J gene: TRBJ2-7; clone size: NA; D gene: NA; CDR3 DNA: TGTGCCAGCAGTGAAAGGGGGGGCGAGCAGTACTTC; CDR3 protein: CASSERGGEQYF
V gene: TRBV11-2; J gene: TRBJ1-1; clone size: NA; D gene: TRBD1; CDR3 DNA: TGTGCCAGCAGCGACAGGGCCGTGGGCCCTGAAGCTTTCTTT; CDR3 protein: CASSDRAVGPEAFF
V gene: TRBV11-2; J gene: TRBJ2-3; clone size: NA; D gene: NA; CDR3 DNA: TGTGCCAGCAGCCCCACCGGGGTCAACACAGATACGCAGTATTTT; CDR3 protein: CASSPTGVNTDTQYF
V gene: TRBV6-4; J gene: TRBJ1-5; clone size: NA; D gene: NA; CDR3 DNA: TGTGCCAGCAGTGACTCGAGTCGGGGGAGGGGCGGCAATCAGCCCCAGCATTTT; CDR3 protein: CASSDSSRGRGGNQPQHF
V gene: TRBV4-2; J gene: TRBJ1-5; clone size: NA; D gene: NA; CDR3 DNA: TGTGCCAGCAGCCAAGTGGGGTCGGCGGGACAGCCCCAGCATTTT; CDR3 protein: CASSQVGSAGQPQHF
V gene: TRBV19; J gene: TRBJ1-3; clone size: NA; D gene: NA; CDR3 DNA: TGTGCCAGTAGCAACATCGGAAACACCATATATTTT; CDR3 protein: CASSNIGNTIYF
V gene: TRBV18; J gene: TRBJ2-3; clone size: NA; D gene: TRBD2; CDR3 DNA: TGTGCCAGCTCACCACGTTTAGCGGGAACAGATACGCAGTATTTT; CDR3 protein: CASSPRLAGTDTQYF
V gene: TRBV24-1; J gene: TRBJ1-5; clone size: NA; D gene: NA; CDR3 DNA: TGTGCCACCAGTGATTTTTCCCGTCAGCCCCAGCATTTT; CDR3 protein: CATSDFSRQPQHF
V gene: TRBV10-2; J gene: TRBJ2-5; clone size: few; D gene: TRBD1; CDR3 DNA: TGCGCCAGCACCACGGGACAGGGAGTCCAAGAGACCCAGTACTTC; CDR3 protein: CASTTGQGVQETQYF
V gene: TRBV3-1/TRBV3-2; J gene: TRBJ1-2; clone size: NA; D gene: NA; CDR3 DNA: TGTGCCAGCAGCCAAGAATCCCAGGGAGGCTACACCTTC; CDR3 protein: CASSQESQGGYTF
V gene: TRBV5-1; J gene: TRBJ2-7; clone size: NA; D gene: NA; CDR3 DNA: TGCGCCAGCAGCTTGGGAGGGAGCTCCTACGAGCAGTACTTC; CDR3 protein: CASSLGGSSYEQYF
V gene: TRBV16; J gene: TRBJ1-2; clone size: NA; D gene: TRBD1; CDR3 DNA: TGTGCCAGCAGCCAATCTCCTCGGCAGGGGGCCCGGGCTAACTATGGCTACACCTTC; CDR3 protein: CASSQSPRQGARANYGYTF
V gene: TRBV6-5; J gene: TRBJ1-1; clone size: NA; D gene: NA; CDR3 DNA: TGTGCCAGCAGTTGGGGCAGAAAAGGCACTGAAGCTTTCTTT; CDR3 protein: CASSWGRKGTEAFF
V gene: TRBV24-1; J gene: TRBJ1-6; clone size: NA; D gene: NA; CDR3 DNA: TGTGCCACCAGTGTCGGGCGGGACAATTCACCCCTCCACTTT; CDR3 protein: CATSVGRDNSPLHF
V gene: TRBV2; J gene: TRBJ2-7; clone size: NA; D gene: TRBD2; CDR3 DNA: TGTGCCAGCAGTGAAGACTCCGGGAGGACCTACGAGCAGTACTTC; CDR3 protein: CASSEDSGRTYEQYF
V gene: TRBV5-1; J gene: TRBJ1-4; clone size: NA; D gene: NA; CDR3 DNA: TGCGCCAGCAGCTTAGGAGGGGAGGGAGAAAAACTGTTTTTT; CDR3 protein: CASSLGGEGEKLFF
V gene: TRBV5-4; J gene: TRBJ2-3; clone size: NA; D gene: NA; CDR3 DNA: TGTGCCAGCAGCTTGACAGGGTCTATGAAGGATACGCAGTATTTT; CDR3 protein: CASSLTGSMKDTQYF
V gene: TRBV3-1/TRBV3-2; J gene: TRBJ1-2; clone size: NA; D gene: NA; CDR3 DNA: TGTGCCAGCAGCCCCCGGGACTCCACGAGGATTGGCTACACCTTC; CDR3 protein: CASSPRDSTRIGYTF
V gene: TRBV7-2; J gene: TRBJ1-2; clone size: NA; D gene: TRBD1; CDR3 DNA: TGTGCCAGCAGCCCCGGACAGGTGCCTAGATCTAACTATGGCTACACCTTC; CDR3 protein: CASSPGQVPRSNYGYTF